The rows below give T cell receptor beta chains drawn from one sample of a study of blood T cells in healthy people across ages. TCRdb used MiXCR to reprocess the 5' RACE reads, holding one entry per CDR3 protein. Of some 760,000 distinct CDR3 sequences listed, 20% to 30% were seen once; the top ten hold roughly 9%. These same data were also listed under a study on T cells of mothers and their children.

Sequences were obtained from blood. These receptors were collected from a boy aged 5-17 years in good health. The CDR3 runs from the conserved cysteine through the conserved F or W. D genes are given only for firm matches. Clone size appears in some rows only: once, few, many, or a class for an expanded clone.

CDR3: CASSAGTSTYEQYF
DNA: TGTGCCAGCAGCGCCGGGACTTCGACCTACGAGCAGTACTTC
J: TRBJ2-7
V: TRBV7-6
size: -
D: -

CDR3: CASRQAAYEQYF
DNA: TGTGCCAGCAGACAGGCAGCTTACGAGCAGTACTTC
J: TRBJ2-7
V: TRBV2
size: -
D: -

CDR3: CASSLGQPSTYEQYF
DNA: TGTGCCAGCAGCTTGGGGCAGCCGTCCACCTACGAGCAGTACTTC
J: TRBJ2-7
V: TRBV7-2
size: few
D: -

CDR3: CSVDGGQGFGQTQYF
DNA: TGCAGCGTTGATGGGGGACAGGGGTTCGGTCAGACCCAGTACTTC
J: TRBJ2-5
V: TRBV29-1
size: -
D: TRBD1

CDR3: CASSFEDRAFDTQYF
DNA: TGTGCCAGCAGTTTCGAGGACAGGGCGTTCGATACGCAGTATTTT
J: TRBJ2-3
V: TRBV6-2/TRBV6-3
size: few
D: TRBD1

CDR3: CASSALGTGVQETQYF
DNA: TGTGCCAGCAGCGCCCTCGGGACAGGGGTGCAGGAGACCCAGTACTTC
J: TRBJ2-5
V: TRBV28
size: few
D: TRBD1

CDR3: CASSPEMESYEQFF
DNA: TGCGCCAGCAGCCCAGAGATGGAGAGCTATGAGCAGTTCTTC
J: TRBJ2-1
V: TRBV4-3
size: once
D: -

CDR3: CASSARARPGEQFF
DNA: TGTGCCAGCAGTGCCCGGGCTAGGCCCGGTGAGCAGTTCTTC
J: TRBJ2-1
V: TRBV6-2/TRBV6-3
size: -
D: -

CDR3: CASSQEGLAGENEQFF
DNA: TGCGCCAGCAGCCAAGAAGGGCTAGCGGGAGAGAATGAGCAGTTCTTC
J: TRBJ2-1
V: TRBV4-1
size: -
D: TRBD2

CDR3: CASSLLGPRSNTEAFF
DNA: TGCGCCAGCAGCTTGTTAGGCCCCAGGTCGAACACTGAAGCTTTCTTT
J: TRBJ1-1
V: TRBV5-1
size: few
D: -

CDR3: CASSWNVETQYF
DNA: TGTGCCAGCAGTTGGAACGTAGAGACCCAGTACTTC
J: TRBJ2-5
V: TRBV6-6
size: few
D: -

CDR3: CASSPEGRSPQYF
DNA: TGTGCCAGCAGTCCCGAGGGACGGAGTCCCCAGTACTTC
J: TRBJ2-5
V: TRBV12-3/TRBV12-4
size: few
D: -